This entry is about one T cell receptor beta chain. The sequence runs out 3 residues before the end of the CDR3; the remainder is reconstructed from the germline J gene. This entry comes from a study of T cells in women clearing cervical HPV infection. Overall study: No precancer developed; the control's incident HPV16 infection cleared within 12 months. Blood came at first lesion visit for cases, post-clearance for controls.

TCRdb's copy holds only in-frame clones and misses some; the assay was immunoSEQ multiplex PCR. The table lists tens of thousands of clones. In germline, CDR1 is LNHDA, CDR2 SQIVND (reference sequence). V trimming: 2 bases; J trimming: 8 bases; junction bases outside the gene matches: 5. CDR3 length: 14 amino acids. This chain links TRBV19 with TRBJ1-4, with 7 bases fitting TRBD1. Sequenced input: blood buffy coat. This receptor was taken from a woman aged 18-70 years with a cervical HPV16 infection that either progressed to CIN3+ or cleared (not recorded which). The sequenced CDR3 bases are TGTGCCAGTAGTATAACAGGGGTCGACGAAAAA. Translation gives CASSITGVDEK. The whole CDR3 protein reads CASSITGVDEKLFF.